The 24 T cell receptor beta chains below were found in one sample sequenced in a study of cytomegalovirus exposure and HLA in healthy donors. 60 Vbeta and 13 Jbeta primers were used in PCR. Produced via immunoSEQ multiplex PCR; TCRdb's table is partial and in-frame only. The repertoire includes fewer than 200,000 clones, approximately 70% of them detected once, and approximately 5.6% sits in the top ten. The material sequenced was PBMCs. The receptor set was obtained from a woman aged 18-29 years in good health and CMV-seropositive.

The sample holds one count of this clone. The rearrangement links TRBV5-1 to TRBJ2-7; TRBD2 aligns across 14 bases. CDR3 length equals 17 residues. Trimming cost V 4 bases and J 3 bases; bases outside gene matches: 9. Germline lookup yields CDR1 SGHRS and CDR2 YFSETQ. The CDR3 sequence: CASSPGLAGGYYYEQYF. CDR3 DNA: TGCGCCAGCAGCCCTGGACTAGCGGGGGGATACTACTACGAGCAGTACTTC.

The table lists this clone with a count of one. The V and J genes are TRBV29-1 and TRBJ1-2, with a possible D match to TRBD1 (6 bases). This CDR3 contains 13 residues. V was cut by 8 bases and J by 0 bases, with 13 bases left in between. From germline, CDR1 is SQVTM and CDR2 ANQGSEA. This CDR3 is CSSWTAPNYGYTF. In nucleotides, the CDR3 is TGCAGCTCATGGACAGCCCCTAACTATGGCTACACCTTC.

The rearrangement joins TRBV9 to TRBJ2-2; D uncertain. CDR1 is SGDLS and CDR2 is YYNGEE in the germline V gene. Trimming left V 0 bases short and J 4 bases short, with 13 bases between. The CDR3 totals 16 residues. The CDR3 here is CASSVVETYSTGELFF. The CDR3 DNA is TGTGCCAGCAGCGTAGTTGAGACATATAGCACCGGGGAGCTGTTTTTT.

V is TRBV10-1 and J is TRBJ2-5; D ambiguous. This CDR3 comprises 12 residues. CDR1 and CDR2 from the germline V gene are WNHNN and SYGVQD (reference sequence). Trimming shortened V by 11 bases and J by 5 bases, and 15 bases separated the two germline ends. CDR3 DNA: TGCGCCCCCCGGCGGTTCGCGGAGACCCAGTACTTC. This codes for CAPRRFAETQYF.

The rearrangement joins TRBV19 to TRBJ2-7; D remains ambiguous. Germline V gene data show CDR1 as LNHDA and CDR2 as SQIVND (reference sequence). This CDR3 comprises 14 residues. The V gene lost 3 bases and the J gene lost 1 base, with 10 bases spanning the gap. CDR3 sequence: CASSIAGNSYEQYF. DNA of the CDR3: TGTGCCAGTAGTATTGCAGGCAATTCCTACGAGCAGTACTTC.

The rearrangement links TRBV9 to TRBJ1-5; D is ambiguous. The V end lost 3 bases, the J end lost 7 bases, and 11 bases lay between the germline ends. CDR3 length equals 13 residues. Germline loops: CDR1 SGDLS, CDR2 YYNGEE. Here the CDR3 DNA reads TGTGCCAGCAGCGGGCGGGGTGGACAGCCCCAGCATTTT. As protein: CASSGRGGQPQHF.

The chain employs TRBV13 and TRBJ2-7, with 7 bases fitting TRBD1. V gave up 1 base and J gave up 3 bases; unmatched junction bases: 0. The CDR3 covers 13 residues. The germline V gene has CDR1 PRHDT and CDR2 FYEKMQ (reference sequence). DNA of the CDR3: TGTGCCAGCAGCTTAGACAGGGGCTACGAGCAGTACTTC. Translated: CASSLDRGYEQYF.

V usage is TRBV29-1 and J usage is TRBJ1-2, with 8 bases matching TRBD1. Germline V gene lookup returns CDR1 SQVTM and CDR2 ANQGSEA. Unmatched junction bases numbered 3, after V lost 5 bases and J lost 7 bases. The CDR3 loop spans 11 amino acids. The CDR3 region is CSVRTGSGYTF. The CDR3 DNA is TGCAGCGTTAGGACAGGGTCTGGCTACACCTTC.

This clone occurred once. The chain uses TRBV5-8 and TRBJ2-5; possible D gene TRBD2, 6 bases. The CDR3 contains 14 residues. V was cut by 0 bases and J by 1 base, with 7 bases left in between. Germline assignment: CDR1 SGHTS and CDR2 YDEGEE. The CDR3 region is CASSLGRGQETQYF. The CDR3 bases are TGTGCCAGCAGCTTGGGGCGGGGCCAAGAGACCCAGTACTTC.

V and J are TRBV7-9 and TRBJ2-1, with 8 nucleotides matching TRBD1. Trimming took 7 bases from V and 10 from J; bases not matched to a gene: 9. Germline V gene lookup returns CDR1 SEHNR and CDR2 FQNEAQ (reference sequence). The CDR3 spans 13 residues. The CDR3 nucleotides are TGTGCCAGCAACCCCGACAGGGGATGGGAGCAGTTCTTC. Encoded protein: CASNPDRGWEQFF.

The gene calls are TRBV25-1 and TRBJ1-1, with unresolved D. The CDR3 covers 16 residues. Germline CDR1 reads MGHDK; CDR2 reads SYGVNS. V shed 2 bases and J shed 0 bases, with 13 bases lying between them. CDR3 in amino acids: CASSEGGEYLNTEAFF. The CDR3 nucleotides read TGTGCCAGCAGTGAAGGCGGGGAATACTTGAACACTGAAGCTTTCTTT.

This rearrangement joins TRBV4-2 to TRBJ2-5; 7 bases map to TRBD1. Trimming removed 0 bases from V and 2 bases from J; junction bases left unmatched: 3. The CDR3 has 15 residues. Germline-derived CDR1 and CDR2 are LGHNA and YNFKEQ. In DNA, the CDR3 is TGTGCCAGCAGCCAAGATGGGACAGAGCAAGAGACCCAGTACTTC. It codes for CASSQDGTEQETQYF.

The CDR3 is CASSVQGANEKLFF. DNA of the CDR3: TGTGCCAGCAGTGTCCAGGGGGCTAATGAAAAACTGTTTTTT. The chain employs TRBV28 and TRBJ1-4, with 7 positions matching TRBD1. This CDR3 comprises 14 residues. Germline CDR1 and CDR2: MDHEN and SYDVKM. With V trimmed by 5 bases and J by 3 bases, 3 bases remained unmatched.

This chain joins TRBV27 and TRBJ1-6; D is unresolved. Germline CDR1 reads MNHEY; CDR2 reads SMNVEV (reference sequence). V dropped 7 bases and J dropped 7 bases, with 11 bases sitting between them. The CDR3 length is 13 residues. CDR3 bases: TGTGCCAGCACCCCCCGAGGAAATTCACCCCTCCACTTT. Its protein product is CASTPRGNSPLHF.

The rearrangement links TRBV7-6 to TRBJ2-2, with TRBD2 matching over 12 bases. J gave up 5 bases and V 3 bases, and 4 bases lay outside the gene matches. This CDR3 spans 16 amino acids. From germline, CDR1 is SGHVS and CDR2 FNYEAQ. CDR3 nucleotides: TGTGCCAGCAGCTTCATACTAGCGGGGGGTACCGGGGAGCTGTTTTTT. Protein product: CASSFILAGGTGELFF. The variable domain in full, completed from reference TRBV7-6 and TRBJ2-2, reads GAGVSQSPRYKVTKRGQDVALRCDPISGHVSLYWYRQALGQGPEFLTYFNYEAQQDKSGLPNDRFSAERPEGSISTLTIQRTEQRDSAMYRCASSFILAGGTGELFFGEGSRLTVL.

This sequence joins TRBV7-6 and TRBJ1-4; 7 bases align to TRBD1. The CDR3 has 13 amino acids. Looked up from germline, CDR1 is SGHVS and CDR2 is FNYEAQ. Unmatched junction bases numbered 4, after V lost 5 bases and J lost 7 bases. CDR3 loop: CASSVQGSEKLFF. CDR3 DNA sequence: TGTGCCAGCAGCGTACAGGGGAGTGAAAAACTGTTTTTT.

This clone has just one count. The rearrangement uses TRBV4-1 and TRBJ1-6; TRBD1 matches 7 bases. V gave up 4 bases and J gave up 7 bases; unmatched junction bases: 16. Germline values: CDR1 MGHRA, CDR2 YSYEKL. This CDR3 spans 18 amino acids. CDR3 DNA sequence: TGCGCCAGCAGCCCAGGCGGCCTGCGGGACAGCTTAAATTCACCCCTCCACTTT. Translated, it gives CASSPGGLRDSLNSPLHF.

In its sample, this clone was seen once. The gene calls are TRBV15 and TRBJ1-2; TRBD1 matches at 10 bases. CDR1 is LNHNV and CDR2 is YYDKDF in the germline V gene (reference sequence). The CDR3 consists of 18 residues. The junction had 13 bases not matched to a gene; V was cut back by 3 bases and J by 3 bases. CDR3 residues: CATSRAGTGVKADYGYTF. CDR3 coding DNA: TGTGCCACCAGCAGGGCCGGGACAGGGGTGAAGGCGGACTATGGCTACACCTTC.

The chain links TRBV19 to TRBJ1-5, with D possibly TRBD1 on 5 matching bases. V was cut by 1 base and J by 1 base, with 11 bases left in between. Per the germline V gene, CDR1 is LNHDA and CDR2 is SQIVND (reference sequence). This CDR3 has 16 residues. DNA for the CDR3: TGTGCCAGTAGTATAGCTCGGGGGATGAGCAATCAGCCCCAGCATTTT. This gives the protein CASSIARGMSNQPQHF.

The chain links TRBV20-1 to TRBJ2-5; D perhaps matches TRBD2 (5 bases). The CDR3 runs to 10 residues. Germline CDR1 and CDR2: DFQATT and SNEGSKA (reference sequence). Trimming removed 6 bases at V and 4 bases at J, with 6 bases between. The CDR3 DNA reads TGCAGTGCCACTAGAGAGACCCAGTACTTC. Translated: CSATRETQYF.

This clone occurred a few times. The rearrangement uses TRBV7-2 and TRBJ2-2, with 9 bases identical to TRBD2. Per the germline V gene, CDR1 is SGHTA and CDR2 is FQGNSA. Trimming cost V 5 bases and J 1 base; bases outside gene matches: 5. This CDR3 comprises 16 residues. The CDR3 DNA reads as TGTGCCAGCAGCAAAAGAGCGGGGGGGAACACCGGGGAGCTGTTTTTT. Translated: CASSKRAGGNTGELFF.

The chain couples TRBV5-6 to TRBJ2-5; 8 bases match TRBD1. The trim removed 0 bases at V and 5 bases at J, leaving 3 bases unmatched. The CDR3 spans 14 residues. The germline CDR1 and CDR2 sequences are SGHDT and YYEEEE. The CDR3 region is CASSLVRGLETQYF. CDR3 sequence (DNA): TGTGCCAGCAGCTTGGTCAGGGGGCTGGAGACCCAGTACTTC.

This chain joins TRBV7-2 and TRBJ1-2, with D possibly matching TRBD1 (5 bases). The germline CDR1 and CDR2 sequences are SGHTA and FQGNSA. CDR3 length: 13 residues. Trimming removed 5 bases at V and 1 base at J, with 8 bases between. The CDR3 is CASSPGVNYGYTF. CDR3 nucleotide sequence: TGTGCCAGCAGCCCGGGGGTTAACTATGGCTACACCTTC.

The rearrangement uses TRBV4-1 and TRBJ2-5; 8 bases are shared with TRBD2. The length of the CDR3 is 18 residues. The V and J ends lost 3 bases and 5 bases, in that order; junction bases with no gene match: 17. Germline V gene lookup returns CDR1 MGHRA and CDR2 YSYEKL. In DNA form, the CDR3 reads TGCGCCAGCAGCCACCTCGTGACGGGGGGGTTTGGGCGGGAGACCCAGTACTTC. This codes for CASSHLVTGGFGRETQYF.